This T cell receptor (beta chain) was obtained from a study of radiation and T cells in renal cell carcinoma. Study-wide findings and caveats: Top tumor clonotypes rose in blood 2 weeks post-radiation, then contracted.

The time point was: blood 4 weeks post-SBRT, at nephrectomy. The treatment was: 15 Gy SBRT to primary tumor, nephrectomy 4 weeks later. Nephrectomy followed 15 Gy stereotactic body radiation by 4 weeks. Blood was sampled at baseline, 2 weeks and 4 weeks after SBRT. The tumor was a clear cell renal cell carcinoma. With 7 bases clipped from V and 0 bases from J, the junction kept 6 bases outside the gene matches. The germline V gene has CDR1 MNHEY and CDR2 SVGAGI. This CDR3 region has 14 residues. As for this clone: What it binds is not known.

Assay: immunoSEQ multiplex PCR; the TCRdb copy retains only in-frame clones and omits some. Altogether about 83,000 clones are present, 70% to 90% being singletons, with the ten largest covering more than 2%. This specimen was blood, taken from a patient whose treatment included radiotherapy and nephrectomy. The gene calls are TRBV6-5 and TRBJ2-7, with TRBD1 matching over 7 bases. The receptor comes from a woman aged 60 to 75 with renal cell carcinoma. The CDR3 spells CASKTGQSSYEQYF. CDR3 DNA: TGTGCCAGCAAAACGGGACAGAGCTCCTACGAGCAGTACTTC.